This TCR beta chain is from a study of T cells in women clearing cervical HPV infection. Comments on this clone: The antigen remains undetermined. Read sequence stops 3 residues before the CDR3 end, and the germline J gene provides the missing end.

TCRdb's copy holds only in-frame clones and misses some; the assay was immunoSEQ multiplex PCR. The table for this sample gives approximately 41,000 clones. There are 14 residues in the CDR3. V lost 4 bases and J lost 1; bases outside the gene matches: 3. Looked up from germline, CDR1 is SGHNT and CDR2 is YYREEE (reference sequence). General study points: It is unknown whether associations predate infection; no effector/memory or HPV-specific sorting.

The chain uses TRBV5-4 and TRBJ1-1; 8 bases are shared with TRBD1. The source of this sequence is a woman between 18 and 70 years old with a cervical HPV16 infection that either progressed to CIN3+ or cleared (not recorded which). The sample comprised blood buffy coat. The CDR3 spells CASSVGQGNTEAFF. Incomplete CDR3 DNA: TGTGCCAGCAGCGTTGGACAGGGGAACACTGAA.